One sample yielded the 7 T cell receptor beta chains listed below, sequenced in a study of post-analysis software for immune sequencing data. Incorporated into the TCR beta cDNA libraries were unique molecular identifiers, which served to reduce PCR and sequencing biases. MiXCR was run by TCRdb on the PCR reads, yielding one entry per CDR3 protein. The sample yields roughly 400,000 distinct CDR3 sequences, approximately 42% seen once. Study-level results: Roughly 5 TRBV segments occurring more often in patients than controls included TRBV5-6, TRBV5-1 and TRBV20-1.

No antigen is known for these receptors. The sample taken for sequencing was blood. The receptor source for this set is a girl aged 2 to 9 with multiple sclerosis.

The chain links TRBV3-1 to TRBJ2-3; no firm D call. Trimming removed 1 base at V and 1 base at J, with 6 bases between. This CDR3 has 14 amino acids. Looked up from germline, CDR1 is LGHDT and CDR2 is YNNKEL (reference sequence). The CDR3 DNA reads TGTGCCAGCAGCCAAGGCGCTGGCACAGATACGCAGTATTTT. The encoded protein is CASSQGAGTDTQYF.

The chain employs TRBV20-1 and TRBJ2-2; 10 nucleotides align to TRBD2. The CDR3 has 15 residues. Germline trimming cut 2 bases from V and 4 bases from J; bases unmatched to any gene: 4. Germline assignment: CDR1 DFQATT and CDR2 SNEGSKA (reference sequence). As DNA, the CDR3 is TGCAGTGCTAGACTAGCGGGGGCCGTCACCGGGGAGCTGTTTTTT. This translates into CSARLAGAVTGELFF.

This clonotype has at least ten counts. The chain uses TRBV7-9 and TRBJ2-3, with D perhaps matching TRBD2 (6 bases). The V end was cut by 4 bases, the J end by 4 bases, with 18 bases between. The CDR3 totals 16 residues. The germline gives CDR1 SEHNR, CDR2 FQNEAQ (reference sequence). The CDR3 DNA reads TGTGCCAGCAGCTCCTCTCGCGGGACTGGATCAGATACGCAGTATTTT. Its protein is CASSSSRGTGSDTQYF.

The V call is TRBV14, the J call TRBJ1-1; D is ambiguous. Germline V gene lookup returns CDR1 SGHDN and CDR2 FVKESK. CDR3 size: 13 residues. V lost 4 bases, J lost 3 bases, and 9 bases lay in between. As DNA, the CDR3 is TGTGCCAGCAGCCCCCGGGTGGACACTGAAGCTTTCTTT. Translation gives CASSPRVDTEAFF.

This chain connects TRBV12-3 or TRBV12-4 to TRBJ1-1; unclear D gene. With 6 bases removed from V and 4 bases from J, the gap between germline ends came to 9 bases. The length of the CDR3 is 12 residues. The CDR3 nucleotides read TGTGCCAGCAGGATAGATTTCACTGAAGCTTTCTTT. Translated: CASRIDFTEAFF.

The chain joins TRBV28 to TRBJ1-5, with TRBD1 identical over 7 bases. V lost 2 bases to trimming and J lost 5 bases; unmatched junction nucleotides: 15. Germline CDR1 MDHEN, CDR2 SYDVKM. CDR3 length equals 18 residues. DNA of the CDR3: TGTGCCAGCAGTTTAGGTAGTGTTTGGGACAGAAATCATCAGCCCCAGCATTTT. It is translated as CASSLGSVWDRNHQPQHF.

V and J are TRBV10-3 and TRBJ1-2; D remains unclear. Germline assignment: CDR1 ENHRY and CDR2 SYGVKD. The CDR3 is 9 amino acids. The V and J ends lost 8 bases and 4 bases respectively, with 2 bases between them. Here the CDR3 reads CAIGYGYTF. CDR3 nucleotides: TGTGCCATCGGCTATGGCTACACCTTC.